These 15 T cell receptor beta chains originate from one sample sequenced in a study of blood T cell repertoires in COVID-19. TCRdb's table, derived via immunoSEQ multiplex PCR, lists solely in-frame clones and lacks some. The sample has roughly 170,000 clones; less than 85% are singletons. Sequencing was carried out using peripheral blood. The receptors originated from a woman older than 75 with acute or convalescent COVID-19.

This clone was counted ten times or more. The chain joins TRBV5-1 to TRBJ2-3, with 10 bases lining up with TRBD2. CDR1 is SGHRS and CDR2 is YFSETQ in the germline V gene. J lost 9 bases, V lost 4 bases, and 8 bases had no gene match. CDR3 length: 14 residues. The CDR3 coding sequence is TGCGCCAGCAGCCAGGAACCTAGCGGGAGAACGCAGTATTTT. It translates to CASSQEPSGRTQYF.

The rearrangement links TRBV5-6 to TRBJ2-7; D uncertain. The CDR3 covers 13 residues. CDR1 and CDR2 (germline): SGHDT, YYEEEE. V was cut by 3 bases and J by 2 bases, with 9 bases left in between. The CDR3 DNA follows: TGTGCCAGCAGCTCCGGCGGCACCTACGAGCAGTACTTC. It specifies CASSSGGTYEQYF. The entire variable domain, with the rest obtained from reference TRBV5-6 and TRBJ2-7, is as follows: DAGVTQSPTHLIKTRGQQVTLRCSPKSGHDTVSWYQQALGQGPQFIFQYYEEEERQRGNFPDRFSGHQFPNYSSELNVNALLLGDSALYLCASSSGGTYEQYFGPGTRLTVT.

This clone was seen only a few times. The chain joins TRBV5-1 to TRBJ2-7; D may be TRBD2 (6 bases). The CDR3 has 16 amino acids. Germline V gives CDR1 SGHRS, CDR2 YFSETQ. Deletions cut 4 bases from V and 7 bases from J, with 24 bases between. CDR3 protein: CASSLTSGVPISEQYF. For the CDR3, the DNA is TGCGCCAGCAGCCTAACGTCGGGGGTCCCAATTAGTGAGCAGTACTTC.

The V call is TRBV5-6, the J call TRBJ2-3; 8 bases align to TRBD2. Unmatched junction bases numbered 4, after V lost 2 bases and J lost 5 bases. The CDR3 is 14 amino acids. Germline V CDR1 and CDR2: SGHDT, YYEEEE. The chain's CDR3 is CASSFGLAIDTQYF. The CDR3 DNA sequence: TGTGCCAGCAGCTTTGGACTAGCCATAGATACGCAGTATTTT.

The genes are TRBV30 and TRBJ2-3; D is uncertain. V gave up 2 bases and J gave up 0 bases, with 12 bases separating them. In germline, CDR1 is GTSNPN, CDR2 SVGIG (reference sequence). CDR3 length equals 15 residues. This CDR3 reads CAWSYGFRSTDTQYF. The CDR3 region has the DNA TGTGCCTGGAGTTATGGCTTTCGAAGCACAGATACGCAGTATTTT. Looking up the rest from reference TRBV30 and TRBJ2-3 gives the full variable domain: SQTIHQWPATLVQPVGSPLSLECTVEGTSNPNLYWYRQAAGRGLQLLFYSVGIGQISSEVPQNLSASRPQDRQFILSSKKLLLSDSGFYLCAWSYGFRSTDTQYFGPGTRLTVL.

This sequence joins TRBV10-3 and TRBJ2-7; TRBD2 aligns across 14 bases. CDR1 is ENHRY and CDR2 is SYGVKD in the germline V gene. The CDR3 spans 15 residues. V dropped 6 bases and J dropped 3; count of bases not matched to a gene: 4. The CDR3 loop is CAIRGGLAGVYEQYF. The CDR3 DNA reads TGTGCCATCAGGGGGGGACTAGCGGGAGTCTACGAGCAGTACTTC.

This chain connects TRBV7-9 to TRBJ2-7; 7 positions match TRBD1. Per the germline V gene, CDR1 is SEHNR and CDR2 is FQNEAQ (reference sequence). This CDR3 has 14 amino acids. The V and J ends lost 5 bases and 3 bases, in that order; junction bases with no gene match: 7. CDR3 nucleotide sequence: TGTGCCAGCAGCGGTTTACAGGGGATCTACGAGCAGTACTTC. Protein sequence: CASSGLQGIYEQYF.

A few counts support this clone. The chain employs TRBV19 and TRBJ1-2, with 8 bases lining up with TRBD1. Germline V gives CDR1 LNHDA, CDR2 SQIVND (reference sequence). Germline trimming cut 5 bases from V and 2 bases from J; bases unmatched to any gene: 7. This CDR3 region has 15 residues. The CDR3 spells CASSSRQGSNYGYTF. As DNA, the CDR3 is TGTGCCAGTAGTTCCCGACAGGGGTCGAACTATGGCTACACCTTC.

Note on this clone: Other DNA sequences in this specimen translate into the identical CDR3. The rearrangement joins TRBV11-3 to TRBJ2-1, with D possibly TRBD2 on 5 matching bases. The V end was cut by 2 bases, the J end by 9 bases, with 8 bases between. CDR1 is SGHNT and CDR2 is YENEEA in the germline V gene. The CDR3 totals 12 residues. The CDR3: CASSLTRSEQFF. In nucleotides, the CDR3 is TGTGCCAGCAGCTTAACTAGATCTGAGCAGTTCTTC.

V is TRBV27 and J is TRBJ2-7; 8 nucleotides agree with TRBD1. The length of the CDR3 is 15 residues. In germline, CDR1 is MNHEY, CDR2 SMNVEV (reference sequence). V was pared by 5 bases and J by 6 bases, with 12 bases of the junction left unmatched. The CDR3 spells CASSPIQTGEGEQYF. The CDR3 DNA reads TGTGCCAGCAGTCCAATACAGACAGGGGAAGGCGAGCAGTACTTC.

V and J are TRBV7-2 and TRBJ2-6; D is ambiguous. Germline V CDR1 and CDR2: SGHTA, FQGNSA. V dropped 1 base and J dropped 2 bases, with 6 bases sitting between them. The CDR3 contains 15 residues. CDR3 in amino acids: CASSLGAPGANVLTF. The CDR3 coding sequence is TGTGCCAGCAGCTTAGGGGCCCCTGGGGCCAACGTCCTGACTTTC.

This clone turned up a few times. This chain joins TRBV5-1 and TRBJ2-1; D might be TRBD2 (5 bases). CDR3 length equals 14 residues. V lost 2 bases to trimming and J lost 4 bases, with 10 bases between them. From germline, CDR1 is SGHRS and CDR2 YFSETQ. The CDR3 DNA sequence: TGCGCCAGCAGCTTCAGTACGGGGTACAATGAGCAGTTCTTC. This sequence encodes CASSFSTGYNEQFF. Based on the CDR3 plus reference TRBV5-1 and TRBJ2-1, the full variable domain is KAGVTQTPRYLIKTRGQQVTLSCSPISGHRSVSWYQQTPGQGLQFLFEYFSETQRNKGNFPGRFSGRQFSNSRSEMNVSTLELGDSALYLCASSFSTGYNEQFFGPGTRLTVL.

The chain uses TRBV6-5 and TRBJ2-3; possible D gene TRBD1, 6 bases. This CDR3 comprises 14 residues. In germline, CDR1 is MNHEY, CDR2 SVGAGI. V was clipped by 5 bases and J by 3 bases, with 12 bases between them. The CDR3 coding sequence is TGTGCCAGCAGTCGACAGGTTGGGACAGATACGCAGTATTTT. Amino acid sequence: CASSRQVGTDTQYF.

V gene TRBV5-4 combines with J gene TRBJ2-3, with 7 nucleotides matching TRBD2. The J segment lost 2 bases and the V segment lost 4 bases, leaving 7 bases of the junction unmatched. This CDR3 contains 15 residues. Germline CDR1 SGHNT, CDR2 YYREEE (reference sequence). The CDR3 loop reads CASSIASGYTDTQYF. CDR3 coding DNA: TGTGCCAGCAGCATTGCTAGCGGATACACAGATACGCAGTATTTT.

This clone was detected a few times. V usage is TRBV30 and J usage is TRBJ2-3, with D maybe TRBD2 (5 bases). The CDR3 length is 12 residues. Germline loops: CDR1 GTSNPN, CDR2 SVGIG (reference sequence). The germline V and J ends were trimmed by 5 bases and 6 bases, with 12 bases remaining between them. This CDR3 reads CAWDLSGDTQYF. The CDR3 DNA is TGTGCCTGGGACCTGTCGGGGGATACGCAGTATTTT.